Below are 14 T cell receptor beta chains sequenced from a single sample in a study of blood T cells in healthy people across ages. The authors ran a second PCR of 7 to 11 cycles using a sample-barcoded 5' primer and a J-beta primer mix. TCRdb reprocessed the 5' RACE reads via MiXCR and lists one record per CDR3 protein. This table holds over a million distinct CDR3 sequences, almost 60% found once. Sequenced: blood. The receptors here all came from a man aged 18-30 years in good health.

This sequence joins TRBV7-2 and TRBJ2-5; D remains unclear. This CDR3 has 14 residues. The germline CDR1 and CDR2 sequences are SGHTA and FQGNSA. Trimming removed 5 bases from V and 0 bases from J, with 10 bases in between. DNA of the CDR3: TGTGCCAGCAGCCAATACAGAGACCAAGAGACCCAGTACTTC. Its protein is CASSQYRDQETQYF.

This rearrangement joins TRBV4-1 to TRBJ1-5, with D possibly matching TRBD1 (6 bases). This CDR3 region has 17 residues. Germline V gene lookup returns CDR1 MGHRA and CDR2 YSYEKL. Deletions cut 3 bases from V and 6 bases from J, with 21 bases between. CDR3: CASSHGPYGGGGQPQHF. CDR3 nucleotides: TGCGCCAGCAGCCACGGTCCTTATGGAGGGGGTGGTCAGCCCCAGCATTTT.

This chain links TRBV12-5 with TRBJ2-5; 8 nucleotides align to TRBD1. Germline CDR1 and CDR2: LGHNT and FRNRAP. Trimming cost V 0 bases and J 2 bases; bases outside gene matches: 2. This CDR3 contains 15 residues. CDR3 protein: CASGLVHRGQETQYF. CDR3 nucleotide sequence: TGTGCTAGTGGTTTGGTACACAGGGGGCAAGAGACCCAGTACTTC.

This chain links TRBV12-3 or TRBV12-4 with TRBJ1-2; TRBD1 is a possible D gene (5 bases). Between the trimmed V and J ends, which lost 3 bases and 5 bases, there was a span of 16 bases. The CDR3 is 15 residues long. CDR3 DNA: TGTGCCAGCAGTTTGCCGGGGCGGGGGGGTTATGGCTACACCTTC. It yields the protein CASSLPGRGGYGYTF.

This clonotype was detected only a few times. J is TRBJ2-6 and V is TRBV30, with D possibly being TRBD1 or TRBD2 (5 bases each). V was shortened by 2 bases and J by 3 bases, with 20 bases between the two germline ends. Germline V CDR1 and CDR2: GTSNPN, SVGIG (reference sequence). The CDR3 is 18 residues long. CDR3 in DNA: TGTGCCTGGAGTCACCCGGGACCTACAATTTATGGGGCCAACGTCCTGACTTTC. The encoded protein is CAWSHPGPTIYGANVLTF.

The rearrangement uses TRBV21-1 and TRBJ2-7; TRBD1 was called by the table and not checked on the DNA. TRBV21-1 is classified as a pseudogene. There are 12 residues in the CDR3. The CDR3 nucleotides read TGTGCCAGCATAGGACAGTTCTACGAGCAGTACTTC. Translating gives CASIGQFYEQYF.

The V and J genes are TRBV20-1 and TRBJ2-4; D may match TRBD1 or TRBD2 (5 bases each). Germline loops: CDR1 DFQATT, CDR2 SNEGSKA (reference sequence). The V end was cut by 6 bases, the J end by 13 bases, with 25 bases between. CDR3 length: 14 amino acids. Here the CDR3 DNA reads TGCAGTGCACAGGACCCGGGAACCTTCTACGTGCAGTACTTC. It encodes CSAQDPGTFYVQYF.

In its sample, this clonotype was seen a few times. This sequence joins TRBV7-9 and TRBJ1-6, with no clear D. This CDR3 has 15 amino acids. V was clipped by 2 bases and J by 7 bases, with 12 bases between them. Germline CDR1 is SEHNR and CDR2 is FQNEAQ (reference sequence). CDR3 sequence reads: CASSLPRGNNSPLHF. CDR3 DNA sequence: TGTGCCAGCAGCTTACCCCGCGGAAACAATTCACCCCTCCACTTT.

The J gene is TRBJ2-7, the V gene TRBV11-2; TRBD1 might be the D (6 bases). CDR1 is SGHAT and CDR2 is FQNNGV in the germline V gene. Trimming took off 7 bases at V and 4 bases at J, with 17 bases between the two ends. The CDR3 spans 14 residues. The CDR3 region is CASNQQGLLYEQYF. The CDR3 bases are TGTGCCAGCAACCAACAGGGCCTCCTTTACGAGCAGTACTTC.

J is TRBJ1-4 and V is TRBV13; 7 positions match TRBD1. The V gene's germline CDR1 is PRHDT and CDR2 FYEKMQ (reference sequence). After removal of 0 bases from V and 8 bases from J, the junction contained 6 bases not matched to a gene. CDR3 length equals 15 residues. The CDR3 nucleotides read TGTGCCAGCAGCTTAGGCCGAGGGGGCGACGAAAAACTGTTTTTT. It codes for CASSLGRGGDEKLFF. Together with reference TRBV13 and TRBJ1-4, the CDR3 gives the full variable domain: AAGVIQSPRHLIKEKRETATLKCYPIPRHDTVYWYQQGPGQDPQFLISFYEKMQSDKGSIPDRFSAQQFSDYHSELNMSSLELGDSALYFCASSLGRGGDEKLFFGSGTQLSVL.

This clonotype was observed a handful of times. This rearrangement joins TRBV5-6 to TRBJ2-2, with 8 nucleotides matching TRBD1. The germline V gene has CDR1 SGHDT and CDR2 YYEEEE. CDR3 length: 15 residues. V trimming: 4 bases; J trimming: 3 bases; junction bases outside the gene matches: 5. The DNA for the CDR3 is TGTGCCAGCAGCCTCGGACAGGGTTACACCGGGGAGCTGTTTTTT. Amino acid sequence: CASSLGQGYTGELFF.

The rearrangement uses TRBV7-9 and TRBJ2-1; 10 positions match TRBD2. The germline V gene has CDR1 SEHNR and CDR2 FQNEAQ (reference sequence). The CDR3 extends over 19 amino acids. J lost 8 bases, V lost 5 bases, and 21 bases had no gene match. The CDR3: CASSHGPGSLLAGVYEQFF. The CDR3 DNA follows: TGTGCCAGCAGCCACGGTCCCGGGTCGTTGCTAGCGGGGGTGTATGAGCAGTTCTTC. The whole variable domain, filled in from reference TRBV7-9 and TRBJ2-1, reads DTGVSQNPRHKITKRGQNVTFRCDPISEHNRLYWYRQTLGQGPEFLTYFQNEAQLEKSRLLSDRFSAERPKGSFSTLEIQRTEQGDSAMYLCASSHGPGSLLAGVYEQFFGPGTRLTVL.

The J gene is TRBJ2-4, the V gene TRBV4-3; D is perhaps TRBD2 (5 bases). The J call is uncertain, as TRBJ2-7 better fits the DNA end. The CDR3 sequence is 15 residues long. CDR1 LGHNA and CDR2 YSLEER come from the germline V gene. The CDR3 region is CASSQGFGVAYEQYF. The CDR3 nucleotides are TGCGCCAGCAGCCAAGGGTTCGGGGTGGCCTACGAGCAGTACTTC.

The chain recombines TRBV10-3 with TRBJ1-1, with a tentative D call TRBD1 (5 bases). V lost 4 bases to trimming and J lost 5 bases, with 11 bases between them. Germline lookup yields CDR1 ENHRY and CDR2 SYGVKD. CDR3 size: 13 residues. The CDR3 sequence: CAISGGSVTEAFF. The DNA of the CDR3 is TGTGCCATCAGTGGGGGCTCGGTTACTGAAGCTTTCTTT.